Shown below are 17 T cell receptor beta chains from a single sample sequenced in a study of blood T cell repertoires in COVID-19. Profiling relied on immunoSEQ multiplex PCR, and the TCRdb table lists in-frame clones only, not all of them. Of under 250,000 clones listed, 83% are singletons. Specimen: peripheral blood. The receptors stem from a woman in her forties with active or convalescent COVID-19.

The J gene is TRBJ2-7, the V gene TRBV3-1 (or the pseudogene TRBV3-2); 10 positions match TRBD2. The trim removed 6 bases at V and 3 bases at J, leaving 11 bases unmatched. CDR1 LGHDT and CDR2 YNNKEL come from the germline V gene (reference sequence). The CDR3 is made up of 16 amino acids. The CDR3 spells CASSLGWLAGVYEQYF. The CDR3 DNA is TGTGCCAGCAGTTTAGGGTGGCTAGCGGGAGTCTACGAGCAGTACTTC.

The chain links TRBV6-1 to TRBJ2-1, with 11 bases that match TRBD2. V gave up 0 bases and J gave up 8 bases; unmatched junction bases: 3. This CDR3 has 15 residues. Germline CDR1 is MNHNS and CDR2 is SASEGT. The CDR3 region is CASSEASGRAYEQFF. CDR3 nucleotides: TGTGCCAGCAGTGAAGCTAGCGGGAGGGCCTATGAGCAGTTCTTC.

The chain uses TRBV11-3 and TRBJ1-2; no clear D gene. Germline assignment: CDR1 SGHNT and CDR2 YENEEA. Trimming pared 1 base from V and 7 bases from J, leaving 13 bases between. The CDR3 is made up of 14 amino acids. The CDR3 DNA sequence: TGTGCCAGCAGCTTAGTAGCGGAATCCGGTGGCTACACCTTC. It is translated as CASSLVAESGGYTF.

A remark on this clone: The junction and the germline gene differ at one end; a read error may be behind it. The chain combines TRBV19 with TRBJ1-5; no firm D call. In germline, CDR1 is LNHDA, CDR2 SQIVND (reference sequence). CDR3 length: 9 amino acids. The CDR3 sequence: CARPSTEFF. The CDR3 region has the DNA TGTGCCAGGCCCTCAACAGAGTTTTTT.

The chain has TRBV7-2 and TRBJ1-2; D is unresolved. CDR1 and CDR2 from the germline V gene are SGHTA and FQGNSA. The length of the CDR3 is 13 residues. V lost 2 bases, J lost 7 bases, and 11 bases lay in between. The CDR3 DNA follows: TGTGCCAGCAGCTTACCAGGACTCTCTGGCTACACCTTC. Translated: CASSLPGLSGYTF.

The chain uses TRBV5-8 and TRBJ2-7; D gene ambiguous. The CDR3 sequence is 12 residues long. CDR1 and CDR2 (germline): SGHTS, YDEGEE. The V and J ends lost 1 base and 2 bases respectively, with 4 bases between them. The CDR3 here is CASSLFTYEQYF. For the CDR3, the DNA is TGTGCCAGCAGCTTGTTCACCTACGAGCAGTACTTC.

This rearrangement joins TRBV27 to TRBJ2-7, with a tentative D call TRBD2 (6 bases). The CDR3 spans 15 residues. Germline assignment: CDR1 MNHEY and CDR2 SMNVEV (reference sequence). Deletions cut 8 bases from V and 5 bases from J, with 22 bases between. CDR3 loop: CASLSGGLGLNEQYF. Written as DNA, the CDR3 is TGTGCCAGCCTCAGTGGGGGACTGGGATTGAACGAGCAGTACTTC.

This chain connects TRBV24-1 to TRBJ2-7; 14 bases match TRBD2. Germline V gene sequence: CDR1 KGHDR, CDR2 SFDVKD. The CDR3 totals 17 residues. J was trimmed by 6 bases and V by 3 bases; bases with no gene match: 9. The CDR3: CATSDPGLAGAIAEQYF. Here the CDR3 DNA reads TGTGCCACCAGTGATCCGGGACTAGCGGGAGCCATCGCCGAGCAGTACTTC.

The V gene is TRBV19, the J gene TRBJ1-1; D gene unclear. V dropped 4 bases and J dropped 1 base, with 4 bases sitting between them. The CDR3 spans 12 residues. From germline, CDR1 is LNHDA and CDR2 SQIVND (reference sequence). CDR3: CASSTGNTEAFF. The CDR3 DNA sequence: TGTGCCAGTAGTACCGGGAACACTGAAGCTTTCTTT.

This clone was observed a single time. The chain recombines TRBV2 with TRBJ1-1; the match to TRBD1 covers 7 bases. The V gene's germline CDR1 is SNHLY and CDR2 FYNNEI. The CDR3 totals 18 residues. The trim removed 3 bases at V and 0 bases at J, leaving 13 bases unmatched. DNA for the CDR3: TGTGCCAGCAGTGAGAGGGGACAGTTCCCAGGGATGAACACTGAAGCTTTCTTT. Translated: CASSERGQFPGMNTEAFF.

The chain carries TRBV28 and TRBJ1-6; 8 bases line up with TRBD1. Germline CDR1 is MDHEN and CDR2 is SYDVKM. CDR3 length: 16 amino acids. V shed 6 bases, J shed 6 bases, and the junction held 10 bases outside the gene matches. The CDR3 sequence: CASRYTVRGLNSPLHF. The CDR3 bases are TGTGCCAGCAGATACACCGTCAGGGGGCTTAATTCACCCCTCCACTTT.

This clone was seen only once. The V and J genes are TRBV4-3 and TRBJ1-1; 8 bases align to TRBD1. Germline CDR1 LGHNA, CDR2 YSLEER. V gave up 4 bases and J gave up 2 bases; unmatched junction bases: 6. The CDR3 sequence is 15 residues long. CDR3 bases: TGCGCCAGCAGCCTCGGGACAGGAAGCAACACTGAAGCTTTCTTT. The encoded protein is CASSLGTGSNTEAFF.

This sequence joins TRBV27 and TRBJ1-1; perhaps TRBD1 as D (6 bases). The germline V gene has CDR1 MNHEY and CDR2 SMNVEV (reference sequence). The germline V and J ends were trimmed by 3 bases and 1 base, with 18 bases remaining between them. CDR3 length: 17 residues. The CDR3 sequence: CASSFSLQGKGNTEAFF. The CDR3 region has the DNA TGTGCCAGCAGTTTTTCCCTCCAGGGGAAAGGGAACACTGAAGCTTTCTTT.

The chain carries TRBV13 and TRBJ1-1; D not resolved. V was trimmed by 5 bases and J by 0 bases, leaving 13 bases between them. Germline V gene lookup returns CDR1 PRHDT and CDR2 FYEKMQ (reference sequence). CDR3 length equals 15 residues. The CDR3 nucleotides read TGTGCCAGCAGCGCGCCGCCGGGGTTGAACACTGAAGCTTTCTTT. This encodes CASSAPPGLNTEAFF.

This chain connects TRBV18 to TRBJ1-2; D perhaps matches TRBD1 (6 bases). The CDR3 contains 15 residues. Germline CDR1 reads KGHSH; CDR2 reads LQKENI. The V end lost 5 bases, the J end lost 5 bases, and 18 bases lay between the germline ends. The CDR3 loop reads CASSASGTQHYGYTF. CDR3 coding DNA: TGTGCCAGCTCAGCCTCCGGGACACAGCATTATGGCTACACCTTC.

The rearrangement joins TRBV11-3 to TRBJ2-2; 7 nucleotides align to TRBD1. The CDR3 is 14 amino acids. Unmatched junction bases numbered 4, after V lost 8 bases and J lost 1 base. Germline CDR1 and CDR2: SGHNT and YENEEA. CDR3 DNA: TGTGCCAGCCATCGACAGGGGAACACCGGGGAGCTGTTTTTT. This encodes CASHRQGNTGELFF.

CDR3 sequence: CASSLGTGLPTNEKLFF. Written as DNA, the CDR3 is TGTGCCAGCAGCTTGGGGACAGGGCTACCAACTAATGAAAAACTGTTTTTT. This chain connects TRBV7-9 to TRBJ1-4, with 9 bases fitting TRBD1. The CDR3 sequence is 17 residues long. Germline CDR1 and CDR2: SEHNR and FQNEAQ (reference sequence). V gave up 3 bases and J gave up 0 bases; unmatched junction bases: 5.